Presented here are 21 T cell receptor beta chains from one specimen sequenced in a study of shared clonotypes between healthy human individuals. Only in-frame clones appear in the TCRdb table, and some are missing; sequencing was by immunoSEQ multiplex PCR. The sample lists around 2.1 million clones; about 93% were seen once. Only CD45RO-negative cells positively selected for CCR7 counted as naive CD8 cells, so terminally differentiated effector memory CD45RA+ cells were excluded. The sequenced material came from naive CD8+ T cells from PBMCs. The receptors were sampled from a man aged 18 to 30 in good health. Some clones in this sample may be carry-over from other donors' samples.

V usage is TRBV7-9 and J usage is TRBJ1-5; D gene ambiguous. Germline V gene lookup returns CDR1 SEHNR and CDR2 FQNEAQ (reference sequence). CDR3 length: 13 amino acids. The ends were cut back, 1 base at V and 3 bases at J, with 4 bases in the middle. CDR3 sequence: CASSLGNNQPQHF. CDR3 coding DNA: TGTGCCAGCAGCTTAGGAAACAATCAGCCCCAGCATTTT.

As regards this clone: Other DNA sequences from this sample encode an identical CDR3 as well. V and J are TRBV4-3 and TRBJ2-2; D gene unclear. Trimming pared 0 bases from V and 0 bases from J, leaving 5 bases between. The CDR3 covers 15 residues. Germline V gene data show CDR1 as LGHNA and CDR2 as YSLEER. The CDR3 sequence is CASSQDPANTGELFF. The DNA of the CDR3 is TGCGCCAGCAGCCAAGATCCGGCGAACACCGGGGAGCTGTTTTTT.

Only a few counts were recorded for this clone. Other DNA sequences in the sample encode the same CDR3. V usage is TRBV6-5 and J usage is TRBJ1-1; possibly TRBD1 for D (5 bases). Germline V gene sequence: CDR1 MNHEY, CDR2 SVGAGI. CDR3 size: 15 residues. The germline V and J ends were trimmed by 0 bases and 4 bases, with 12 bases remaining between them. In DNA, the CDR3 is TGTGCCAGCAGTTACTCGGGGGAATGGGGCACTGAAGCTTTCTTT. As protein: CASSYSGEWGTEAFF.

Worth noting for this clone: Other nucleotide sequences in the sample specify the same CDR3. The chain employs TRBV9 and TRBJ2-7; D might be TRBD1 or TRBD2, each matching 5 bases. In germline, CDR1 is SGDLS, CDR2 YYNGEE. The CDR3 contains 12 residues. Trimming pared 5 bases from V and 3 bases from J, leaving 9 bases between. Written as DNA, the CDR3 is TGTGCCAGCAGTCCTGGGGGCTACGAGCAGTACTTC. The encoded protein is CASSPGGYEQYF.

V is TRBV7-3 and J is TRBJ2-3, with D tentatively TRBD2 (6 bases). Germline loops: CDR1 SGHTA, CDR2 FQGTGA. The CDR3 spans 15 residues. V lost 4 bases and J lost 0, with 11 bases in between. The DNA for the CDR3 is TGTGCCAGCAGCTGGACCGGGACTAGCACAGATACGCAGTATTTT. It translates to CASSWTGTSTDTQYF.

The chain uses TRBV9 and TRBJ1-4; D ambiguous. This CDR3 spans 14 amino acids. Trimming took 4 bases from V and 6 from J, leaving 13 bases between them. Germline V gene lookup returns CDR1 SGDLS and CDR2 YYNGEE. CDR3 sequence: CASSLRGNDEKLFF. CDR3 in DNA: TGTGCCAGCAGCCTCAGAGGCAACGATGAAAAACTGTTTTTT.

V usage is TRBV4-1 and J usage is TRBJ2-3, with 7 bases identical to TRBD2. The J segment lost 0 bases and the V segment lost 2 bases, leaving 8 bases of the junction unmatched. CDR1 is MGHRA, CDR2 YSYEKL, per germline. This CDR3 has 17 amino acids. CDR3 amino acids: CASSQIDTSVSTDTQYF. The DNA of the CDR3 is TGCGCCAGCAGCCAAATCGACACTAGCGTTAGCACAGATACGCAGTATTTT.

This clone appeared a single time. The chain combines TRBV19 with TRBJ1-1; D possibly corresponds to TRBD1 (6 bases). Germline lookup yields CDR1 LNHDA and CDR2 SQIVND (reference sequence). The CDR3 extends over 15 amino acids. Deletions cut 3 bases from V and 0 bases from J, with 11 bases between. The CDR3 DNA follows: TGTGCCAGTAGTATGTGGGGGCCTCTGAACACTGAAGCTTTCTTT. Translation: CASSMWGPLNTEAFF.

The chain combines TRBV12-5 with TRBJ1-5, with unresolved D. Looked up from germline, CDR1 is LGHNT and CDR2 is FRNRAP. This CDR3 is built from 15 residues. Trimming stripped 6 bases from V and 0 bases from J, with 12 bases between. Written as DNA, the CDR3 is TGTGCTAGTGGCCACCGGAAGATTAGCAATCAGCCCCAGCATTTT. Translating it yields CASGHRKISNQPQHF.

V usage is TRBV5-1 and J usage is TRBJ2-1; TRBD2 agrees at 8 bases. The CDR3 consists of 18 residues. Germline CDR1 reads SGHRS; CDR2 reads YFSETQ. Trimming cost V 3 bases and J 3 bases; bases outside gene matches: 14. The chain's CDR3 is CASSSTGGGLGYYNEQFF. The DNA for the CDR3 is TGCGCCAGCAGCTCAACAGGAGGGGGACTAGGGTACTACAATGAGCAGTTCTTC.

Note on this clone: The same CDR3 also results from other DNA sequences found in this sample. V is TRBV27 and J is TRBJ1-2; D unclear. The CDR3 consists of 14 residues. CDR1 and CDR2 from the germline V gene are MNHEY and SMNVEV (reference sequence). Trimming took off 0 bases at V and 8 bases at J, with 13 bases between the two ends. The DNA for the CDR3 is TGTGCCAGCAGTTTATCGGGCGGCCCTAACGGCTACACCTTC. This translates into CASSLSGGPNGYTF.

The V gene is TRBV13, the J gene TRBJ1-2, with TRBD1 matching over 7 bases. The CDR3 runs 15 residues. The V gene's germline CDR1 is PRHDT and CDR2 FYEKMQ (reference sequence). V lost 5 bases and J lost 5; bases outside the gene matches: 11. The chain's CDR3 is CASSDQTGIRYGYTF. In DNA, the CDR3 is TGTGCCAGCAGCGACCAGACAGGGATAAGGTATGGCTACACCTTC.

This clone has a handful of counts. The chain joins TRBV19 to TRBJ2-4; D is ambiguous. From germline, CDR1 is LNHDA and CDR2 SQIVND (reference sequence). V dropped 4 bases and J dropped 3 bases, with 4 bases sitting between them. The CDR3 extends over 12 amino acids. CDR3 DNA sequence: TGTGCCAGTAGTAACCTCAAAAACATTCAGTACTTC. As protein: CASSNLKNIQYF.

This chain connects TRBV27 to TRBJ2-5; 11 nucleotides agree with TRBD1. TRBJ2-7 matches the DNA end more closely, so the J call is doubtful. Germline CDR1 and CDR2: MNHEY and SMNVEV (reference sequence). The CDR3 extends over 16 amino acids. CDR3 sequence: CASSLSYGTGGYEQYF. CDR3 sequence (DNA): TGTGCCAGCAGTTTATCTTACGGGACAGGGGGCTACGAGCAGTACTTC.

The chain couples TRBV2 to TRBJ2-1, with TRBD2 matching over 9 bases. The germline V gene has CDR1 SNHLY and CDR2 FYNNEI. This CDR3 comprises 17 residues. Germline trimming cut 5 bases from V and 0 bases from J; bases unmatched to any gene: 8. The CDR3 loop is CASSPQASGISYNEQFF. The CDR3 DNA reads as TGTGCCAGCAGTCCCCAGGCTAGCGGGATCTCCTACAATGAGCAGTTCTTC.

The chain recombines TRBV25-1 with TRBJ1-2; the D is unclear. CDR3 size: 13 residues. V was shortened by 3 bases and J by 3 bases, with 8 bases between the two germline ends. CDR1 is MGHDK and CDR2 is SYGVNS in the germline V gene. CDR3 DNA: TGTGCCAGCAGTGACGAGTTCTACTATGGCTACACCTTC. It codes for CASSDEFYYGYTF.

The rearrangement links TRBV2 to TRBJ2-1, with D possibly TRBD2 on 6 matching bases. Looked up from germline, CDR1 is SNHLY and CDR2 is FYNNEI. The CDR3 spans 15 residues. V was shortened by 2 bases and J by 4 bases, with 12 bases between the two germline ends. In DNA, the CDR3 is TGTGCCAGCAGTGAATCTCGGGAGTTTTACAATGAGCAGTTCTTC. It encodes CASSESREFYNEQFF.

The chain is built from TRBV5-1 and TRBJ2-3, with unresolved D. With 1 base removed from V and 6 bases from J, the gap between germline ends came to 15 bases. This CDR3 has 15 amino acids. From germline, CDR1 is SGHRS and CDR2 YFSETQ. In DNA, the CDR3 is TGCGCCAGCAGCTTGAGTTCCAGCGCCCTTGATACGCAGTATTTT. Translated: CASSLSSSALDTQYF.

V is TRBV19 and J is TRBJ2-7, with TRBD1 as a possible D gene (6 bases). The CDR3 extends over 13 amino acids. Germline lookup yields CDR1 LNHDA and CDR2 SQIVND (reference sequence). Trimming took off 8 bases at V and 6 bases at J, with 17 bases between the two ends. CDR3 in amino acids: CASRAGVWGEQYF. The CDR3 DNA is TGTGCCAGTCGAGCAGGGGTTTGGGGCGAGCAGTACTTC. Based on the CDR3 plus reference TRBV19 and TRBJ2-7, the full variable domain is DGGITQSPKYLFRKEGQNVTLSCEQNLNHDAMYWYRQDPGQGLRLIYYSQIVNDFQKGDIAEGYSVSREKKESFPLTVTSAQKNPTAFYLCASRAGVWGEQYFGPGTRLTVT.

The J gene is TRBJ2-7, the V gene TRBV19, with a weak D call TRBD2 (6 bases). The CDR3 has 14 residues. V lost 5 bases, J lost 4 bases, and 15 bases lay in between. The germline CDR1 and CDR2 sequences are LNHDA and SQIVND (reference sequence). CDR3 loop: CASSGRRGRYEQYF. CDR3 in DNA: TGTGCCAGTAGTGGGCGGAGGGGCAGGTACGAGCAGTACTTC.

The CDR3 DNA is TGCAGCGTTGAAGATCCCGGGACTAGCATGAGCACAGATACGCAGTATTTT. Amino acid sequence: CSVEDPGTSMSTDTQYF. The V gene is TRBV29-1, the J gene TRBJ2-3; 9 bases are a match to TRBD2. The V segment lost 0 bases and the J segment 0 bases; nucleotides outside the gene matches: 7. Germline V gives CDR1 SQVTM, CDR2 ANQGSEA. The CDR3 has 17 residues.